Here is one T cell receptor beta chain with its context. What it binds is not known. The sample originates from a study of cytomegalovirus exposure and HLA in healthy donors. General study results and limits: In an earlier analysis, productive rearrangement rates for most beta V segments clustered near 87% or 30%. Accurate predictions that matched the HLA-A and HLA-B alleles of most subjects were reportedly made from TCR beta sequences. Clonal expansion was found to be greater in HLA-associated TCR beta chains than in equally common others in a later analysis.

PCR used 60 Vbeta primers and 13 Jbeta primers. Clones were read by immunoSEQ multiplex PCR, and TCRdb kept only the in-frame ones, dropping some. The data hold 120,000 to 150,000 clones, with roughly 79% observed a single time. These donors counted as nominally healthy when sampled, but unrecorded immune exposures were likely. The TCR sequence derives from a woman in her thirties or forties in good health and CMV-seropositive. The sample taken for sequencing was PBMCs.

CDR3 region: CASSEQGQGIGNEQFF. The CDR3 coding sequence is TGTGCCAGCAGTGAACAGGGACAGGGCATCGGCAATGAGCAGTTCTTC. The chain is built from TRBV6-1 and TRBJ2-1; TRBD1 matches at 9 bases. V lost 2 bases, J lost 6 bases, and 8 bases stayed unmatched. The CDR3 extends over 16 amino acids. Per the germline V gene, CDR1 is MNHNS and CDR2 is SASEGT.